One sample yielded the 22 T cell receptor beta chains listed below, sequenced in a study of blood T cell repertoires in COVID-19. Clones were read by immunoSEQ multiplex PCR, and TCRdb kept only the in-frame ones, dropping some. Among about 120,000 clones listed, roughly 79% were seen once. What was sequenced was peripheral blood. These receptor sequences come from a man aged 65 to 85 with active or convalescent COVID-19.

This chain joins TRBV9 and TRBJ2-2; 10 bases match TRBD2. The germline CDR1 and CDR2 sequences are SGDLS and YYNGEE. The CDR3 loop spans 15 amino acids. V lost 4 bases to trimming and J lost 6 bases; unmatched junction nucleotides: 6. The CDR3 bases are TGTGCCAGCAGCACCAGGACTAGCGGCCCCGGGGAGCTGTTTTTT. Its translation: CASSTRTSGPGELFF.

The rearrangement joins TRBV18 to TRBJ2-5; D not resolved. The CDR3 is 14 residues long. V was clipped by 1 base and J by 3 bases, with 9 bases between them. The V gene's germline CDR1 is KGHSH and CDR2 LQKENI. The CDR3 bases are TGTGCCAGCTCACCACGACGAGGTGAAGAGACCCAGTACTTC. This sequence encodes CASSPRRGEETQYF.

The chain carries TRBV7-2 and TRBJ1-4; D is unresolved. This CDR3 spans 15 amino acids. The ends were cut back, 2 bases at V and 0 bases at J, with 7 bases in the middle. Per the germline V gene, CDR1 is SGHTA and CDR2 is FQGNSA. The CDR3 nucleotides read TGTGCCAGCAGCTTAAGAGGGTCAACTAATGAAAAACTGTTTTTT. Its translation: CASSLRGSTNEKLFF.

The chain's CDR3 is CASSLRQGAANEKLFF. DNA for the CDR3: TGTGCCAGCAGCCTGAGACAGGGGGCGGCTAATGAAAAACTGTTTTTT. The rearrangement uses TRBV5-4 and TRBJ1-4, with 10 bases matching TRBD1. Germline V gene data show CDR1 as SGHNT and CDR2 as YYREEE (reference sequence). V shed 4 bases and J 3 bases; nucleotides not matched to a gene: 6. This CDR3 is built from 16 residues.

This clone has only a few counts. This chain connects TRBV3-1 (or the pseudogene TRBV3-2) to TRBJ1-2; no definite D call. The germline CDR1 and CDR2 sequences are LGHDT and YNNKEL (reference sequence). The V end was cut by 2 bases, the J end by 10 bases, with 23 bases between. The CDR3 spans 16 residues. CDR3 amino acids: CASSQTGVGRSLDYTF. CDR3 DNA: TGTGCCAGCAGCCAAACCGGAGTGGGGAGAAGTTTAGACTACACCTTC.

This clone was counted once. The J gene is TRBJ1-1, the V gene TRBV6-5; perhaps TRBD1 as D (5 bases). Trimming took 0 bases from V and 4 from J, leaving 9 bases between them. Per germline, CDR1 MNHEY and CDR2 SVGAGI. The CDR3 totals 14 residues. Here the CDR3 DNA reads TGTGCCAGCAGTTACTCGGGGCCCTCCACTGAAGCTTTCTTT. It yields the protein CASSYSGPSTEAFF.

The chain is built from TRBV6-1 and TRBJ1-5, with D perhaps TRBD1 (5 bases). The CDR3 is 14 amino acids. CDR1 MNHNS and CDR2 SASEGT come from the germline V gene. V lost 6 bases and J 0 bases, leaving 9 bases between the germline ends. CDR3 in amino acids: CASRFQGSNQPQHF. The CDR3 DNA reads TGTGCCAGCAGATTCCAGGGTAGCAATCAGCCCCAGCATTTT.

The rearrangement joins TRBV5-1 to TRBJ2-2, with 12 bases that match TRBD2. This CDR3 region has 16 residues. The germline CDR1 and CDR2 sequences are SGHRS and YFSETQ. J gave up 5 bases and V 3 bases, and 5 bases lay outside the gene matches. The CDR3 sequence: CASSSGLAGRTGELFF. The CDR3 DNA sequence: TGCGCCAGCAGCTCCGGACTAGCGGGGCGAACCGGGGAGCTGTTTTTT.

V is TRBV6-2 or TRBV6-3 and J is TRBJ2-3; 9 bases fit TRBD2. The germline CDR1 and CDR2 sequences are MNHEY and SVGEGT. The trim removed 0 bases at V and 2 bases at J, leaving 3 bases unmatched. This CDR3 spans 16 amino acids. CDR3: CASSYSSGSLTDTQYF. The CDR3 DNA reads as TGTGCCAGCAGTTACTCTAGCGGGAGCCTCACAGATACGCAGTATTTT.

The chain uses TRBV5-1 and TRBJ2-5; D might be TRBD2 (6 bases). The CDR3 is 16 residues long. V lost 0 bases, J lost 2 bases, and 14 bases lay in between. CDR1 is SGHRS and CDR2 is YFSETQ in the germline V gene. The CDR3 protein is CASSLAYGGGQETQYF. In nucleotides, the CDR3 is TGCGCCAGCAGCTTGGCCTATGGTGGAGGGCAAGAGACCCAGTACTTC.

The rearrangement links TRBV30 to TRBJ1-2; tentatively, D is TRBD1 (5 bases). Looked up from germline, CDR1 is GTSNPN and CDR2 is SVGIG (reference sequence). CDR3 length: 13 residues. Trimming cost V 1 base and J 7 bases, with 13 bases left between them. In DNA form, the CDR3 reads TGTGCCTGGAGTGCCCAGGGTACGGCTGGCTACACCTTC. Protein sequence: CAWSAQGTAGYTF.

The gene calls are TRBV28 and TRBJ1-1, with D tentatively TRBD1 (5 bases). Germline-derived CDR1 and CDR2 are MDHEN and SYDVKM. The CDR3 has 16 residues. V lost 2 bases to trimming and J lost 8 bases, with 21 bases between them. The CDR3 reads CASSLRGGLRGTEAFF. CDR3 nucleotide sequence: TGTGCCAGCAGTTTAAGGGGTGGGTTAAGGGGAACAGAAGCTTTCTTT.

The chain joins TRBV3-1 (or the pseudogene TRBV3-2) to TRBJ2-6; perhaps TRBD1 as D (6 bases). The germline V and J ends were trimmed by 5 bases and 2 bases, with 10 bases remaining between them. Germline V gives CDR1 LGHDT, CDR2 YNNKEL (reference sequence). The CDR3 runs 15 residues. This CDR3 reads CASSSTGTGANVLTF. DNA for the CDR3: TGTGCCAGCAGCTCTACAGGGACTGGGGCCAACGTCCTGACTTTC.

The rearrangement links TRBV9 to TRBJ1-5, with D possibly TRBD1 on 5 matching bases. V gave up 4 bases and J gave up 4 bases, with 15 bases separating them. Germline-derived CDR1 and CDR2 are SGDLS and YYNGEE. This CDR3 is built from 15 residues. The CDR3 DNA reads TGTGCCAGCAGCAGCAGGACACGGAGTAATCAGCCCCAGCATTTT. Amino acid sequence: CASSSRTRSNQPQHF.

There are a few counts of this clone. The rearrangement links TRBV3-1 (or the pseudogene TRBV3-2) to TRBJ1-2, with D unresolved. The CDR3 consists of 14 residues. Germline values: CDR1 LGHDT, CDR2 YNNKEL (reference sequence). V was trimmed by 0 bases and J by 8 bases, leaving 13 bases between them. CDR3 DNA sequence: TGTGCCAGCAGCCAAGATTTTTCCGGAGGGGGCTACACCTTC. It is translated as CASSQDFSGGGYTF.

V and J are TRBV28 and TRBJ1-2, with TRBD1 matching 7 bases. Germline V gives CDR1 MDHEN, CDR2 SYDVKM. The CDR3 totals 14 residues. The V gene end was trimmed by 10 bases and the J gene end by 4 bases; junction bases not matched to a gene: 12. CDR3 region: CATLRQGIGYGYTF. The CDR3 nucleotides are TGTGCCACCCTTCGACAGGGTATCGGCTATGGCTACACCTTC.

For the CDR3, the DNA is TGTGCCAGTAGTAAAAGGGACAGGGAGGCCCAGCATTTT. Protein sequence: CASSKRDREAQHF. The chain joins TRBV19 to TRBJ1-5; 9 bases match TRBD1. The germline V gene has CDR1 LNHDA and CDR2 SQIVND (reference sequence). CDR3 length equals 13 residues. V lost 4 bases and J lost 11; bases outside the gene matches: 6.

This rearrangement joins TRBV30 to TRBJ1-2; D is uncertain. The CDR3 covers 12 residues. Germline loops: CDR1 GTSNPN, CDR2 SVGIG (reference sequence). V was shortened by 2 bases and J by 4 bases, with 8 bases between the two germline ends. CDR3 bases: TGTGCCTGGAGTACACGAATCTATGGCTACACCTTC. Residues: CAWSTRIYGYTF.

The chain employs TRBV7-2 and TRBJ2-1; TRBD2 agrees at 11 bases. With 6 bases clipped from V and 1 base from J, the junction kept 5 bases outside the gene matches. The CDR3 is 16 amino acids. CDR1 and CDR2 from the germline V gene are SGHTA and FQGNSA. The CDR3 sequence: CASSPSGGSSYNEQFF. The CDR3 DNA follows: TGTGCCAGCAGTCCTAGCGGGGGGAGTTCCTACAATGAGCAGTTCTTC.

The rearrangement uses TRBV7-2 and TRBJ1-3, with D maybe TRBD1 (5 bases). Between the trimmed V and J ends, which lost 2 bases and 0 bases, there was a span of 8 bases. The CDR3 extends over 15 amino acids. Germline CDR1 SGHTA, CDR2 FQGNSA. The CDR3 spells CASSLQGFSGNTIYF. In DNA, the CDR3 is TGTGCCAGCAGCTTACAGGGATTCTCTGGAAACACCATATATTTT.

This chain joins TRBV9 and TRBJ2-3, with D hard to call. The V end lost 0 bases, the J end lost 4 bases, and 15 bases lay between the germline ends. The germline V gene encodes CDR1 SGDLS and CDR2 YYNGEE. This CDR3 spans 16 amino acids. CDR3 DNA: TGTGCCAGCAGCGTAGAAACAGCAAAACTTCCAGATACGCAGTATTTT. Translated, it gives CASSVETAKLPDTQYF.

This clone was observed once. The chain joins TRBV5-1 to TRBJ2-1, with D possibly TRBD1 on 6 matching bases. This CDR3 region has 16 residues. The germline gives CDR1 SGHRS, CDR2 YFSETQ. V lost 4 bases and J 1 base, leaving 15 bases between the germline ends. This chain's CDR3 is CASSLLGGDSYNEQFF. The CDR3 bases are TGCGCCAGCAGCCTGCTTGGGGGCGATTCCTACAATGAGCAGTTCTTC.